This TCR beta chain was observed in a study of a mutant IDH1 vaccine in newly diagnosed glioma. Study-wide background: Patients under treatment included about 60% males and approximately 40% females and had a mean age of approximately 44 years. Before enrollment, patients got radiotherapy alone, temozolomide alone, or mostly the combination.

In the case of this clone: Antigen: not known.

Study outcomes and limitations: Pseudoprogression apparently tracked independently of changes in top peripheral T cell clonotypes.

As to time point: baseline, week 1 (first vaccination visit). Documented treatment: pre-vaccination baseline after standard-of-care therapy. Diagnosis in the donors showed new WHO grade 3 or 4 astrocytomas that were IDH1-mutant and ATRX-lost. V gave up 0 bases and J gave up 10 bases, with 10 bases separating them. CDR3 length: 14 residues. The germline V gene encodes CDR1 MGHRA and CDR2 YSYEKL. Some clones are missing from TCRdb's copy, which holds only in-frame ones; the method was immunoSEQ multiplex PCR. In the table there are about 69,000 clones, approximately 83% of which are singletons. The input for sequencing was PBMCs, taken from a glioma patient treated with radiotherapy, temozolomide or both. This clonotype originated in a man aged 25 to 45 with glioma. The chain carries TRBV4-1 and TRBJ1-6, with D hard to call. CDR3 protein: CASSQDPRGSPLHF. CDR3 nucleotides: TGCGCCAGCAGCCAAGATCCTCGAGGGTCACCCCTCCACTTT.